This entry is about one TCR beta chain. The specificity of this receptor is unknown. Base qualities are not recorded, but no much larger clone differs from it by a single base. The same CDR3 can be traced to other DNA sequences in this sample. Inclusive of the bounding cysteine and phenylalanine, the CDR3 is 15 residues long. CDR3 DNA is the only sequence kept; it has 45 bases, read in frame from the first base. V is pared back by 5 bases and J by 6 bases, with 18 bases lying between the germline termini. Per the germline V gene, SGHTA is the CDR1 and FQGNSA is the CDR2. This sample is part of a study of blood T cell repertoires in COVID-19 (dated by TCRdb to 2020 to 2021). Regarding the research as a whole: Samples from collaborators originated in the United States, Italy and Spain and spanned both the acute and convalescent phases of COVID-19. The prospective study material was composed of cDNA or gDNA derived from T cells, B-cell-depleted T cells, or PBMCs. The dataset comprised deeply sampled blood TCRbeta repertoires from subjects exposed to, actively infected with, or recovered from COVID-19. The repertoires were made available in a free public database intended to serve as a resource for research on the immune response to SARS-CoV-2. The samples were drawn from the first 160 participants of the ongoing ImmuneRACE study and from 1,254 subjects provided by 6 global collaborators. Nearly every sample came with metadata listing a de-identified subject ID, COVID-19 status, age in years and sex. HLA class I and class II types, where available, came from metadata supplied by the sample provider rather than from assay-based typing. General findings and caveats noted by the study authors: The amount of clinical and demographic metadata varied by source and participant and was provided uncurated.

The immunoSEQ Assay, a bias-controlled multiplex PCR, was used to amplify TCRbeta CDR3 regions from genomic DNA. The published analysis was carried out like this. Within the assay, amplification of reference gene primers was used to estimate how many nucleated cells each sample contained. To quantify the absolute abundance of each unique TCRbeta CDR3 rearrangement, sequence reads were collapsed and filtered. For each sample, productive Simpson clonality was calculated as the square root of Simpson's diversity index across productive rearrangements. The table was pulled from immuneACCESS by TCRdb, which kept in-frame rearrangements only. Such tables lose some clones; where checked, under half of the loss comes from unresolved V genes, and the rest has no known cause. D and trimming were read from the DNA, whereas the V and J calls and clone size are those reported in that table. The sample contains around 100,000 clones, around nine tenths of them found a single time. 4.5% to 5% of the sample rests with the top ten.

Whole blood was collected in K2EDTA tubes by collaborating institutions according to the institutions' own protocols. For TCRbeta analysis, collaborator samples were shipped as frozen whole blood, as isolated PBMCs, or as DNA extracted from either sample type. Sequences were obtained from peripheral blood. The rearranged chain carries TRBV7-2 and TRBJ2-3, and the D gene may be TRBD2, 6 bases matching. The TCR sequence derives from a woman older than 75 with acute or convalescent COVID-19. The DNA is as follows: TGTGCCAGCAGCCCGCAGGGCTCTGGGGGGGATACGCAGTATTTT. Translated, this is CASSPQGSGGDTQYF.